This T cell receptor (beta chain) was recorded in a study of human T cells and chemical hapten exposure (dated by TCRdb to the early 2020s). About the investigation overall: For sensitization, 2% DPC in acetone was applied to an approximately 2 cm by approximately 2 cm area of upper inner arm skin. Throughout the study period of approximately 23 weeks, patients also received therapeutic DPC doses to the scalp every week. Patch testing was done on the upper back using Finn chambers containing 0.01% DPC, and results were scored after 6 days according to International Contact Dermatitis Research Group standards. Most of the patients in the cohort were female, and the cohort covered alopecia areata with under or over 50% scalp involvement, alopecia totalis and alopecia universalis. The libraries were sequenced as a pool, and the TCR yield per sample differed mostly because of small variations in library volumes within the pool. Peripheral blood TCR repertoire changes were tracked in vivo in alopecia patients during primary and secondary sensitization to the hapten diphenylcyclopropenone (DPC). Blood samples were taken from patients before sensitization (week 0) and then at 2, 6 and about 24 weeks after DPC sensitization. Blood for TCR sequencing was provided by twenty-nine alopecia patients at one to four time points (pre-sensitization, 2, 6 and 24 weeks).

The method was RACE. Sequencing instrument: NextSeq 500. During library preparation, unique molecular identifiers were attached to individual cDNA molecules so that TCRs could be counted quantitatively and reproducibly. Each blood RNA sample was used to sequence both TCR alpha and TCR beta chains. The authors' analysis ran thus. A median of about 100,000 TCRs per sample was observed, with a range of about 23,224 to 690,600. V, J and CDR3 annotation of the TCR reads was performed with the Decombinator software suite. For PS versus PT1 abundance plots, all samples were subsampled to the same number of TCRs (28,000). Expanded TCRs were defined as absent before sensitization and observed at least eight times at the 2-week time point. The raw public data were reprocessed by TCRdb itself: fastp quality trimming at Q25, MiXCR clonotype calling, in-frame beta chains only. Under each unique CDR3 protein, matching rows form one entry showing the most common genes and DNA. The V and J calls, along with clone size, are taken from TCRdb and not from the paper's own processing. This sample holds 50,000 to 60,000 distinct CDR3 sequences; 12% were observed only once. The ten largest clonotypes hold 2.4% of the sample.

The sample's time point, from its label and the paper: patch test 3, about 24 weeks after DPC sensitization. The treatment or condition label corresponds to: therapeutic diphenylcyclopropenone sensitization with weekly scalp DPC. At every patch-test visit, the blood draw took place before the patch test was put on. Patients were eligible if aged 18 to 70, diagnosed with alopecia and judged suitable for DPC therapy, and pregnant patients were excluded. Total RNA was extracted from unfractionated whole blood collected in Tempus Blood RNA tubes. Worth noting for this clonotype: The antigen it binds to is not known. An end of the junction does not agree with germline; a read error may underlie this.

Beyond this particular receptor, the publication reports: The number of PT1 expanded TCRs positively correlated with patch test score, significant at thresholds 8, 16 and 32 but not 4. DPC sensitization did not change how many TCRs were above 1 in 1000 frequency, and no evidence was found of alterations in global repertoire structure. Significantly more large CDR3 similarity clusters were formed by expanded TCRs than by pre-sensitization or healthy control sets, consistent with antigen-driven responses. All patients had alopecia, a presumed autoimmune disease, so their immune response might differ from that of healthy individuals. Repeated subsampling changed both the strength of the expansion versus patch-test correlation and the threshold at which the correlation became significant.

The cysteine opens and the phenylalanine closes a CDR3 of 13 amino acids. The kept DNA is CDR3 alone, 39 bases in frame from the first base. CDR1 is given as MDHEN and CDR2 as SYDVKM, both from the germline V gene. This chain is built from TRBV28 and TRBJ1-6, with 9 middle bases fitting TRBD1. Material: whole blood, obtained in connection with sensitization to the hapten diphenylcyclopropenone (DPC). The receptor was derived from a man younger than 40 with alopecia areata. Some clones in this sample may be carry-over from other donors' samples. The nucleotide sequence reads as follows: TGTGCCAGCAGACCGGGACAGGGCCAGCAAGGCCTGTTT. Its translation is CASRPGQGQQGLF.